This is a list of T cell receptor beta chains from one sample in a study of blood T cells in healthy people across ages. One entry per CDR3 protein results from TCRdb running MiXCR on the 5' RACE reads. The table records 1.5 million to 2 million distinct CDR3 sequences, about two fifths of them present only once. Sequenced input: blood. These receptors were collected from a human donor in good health. Each CDR3 is given with its conserved first and last residue. The order of the fields is D gene, V gene, J gene, clone size, CDR3 protein, CDR3 DNA. A D gene is named only where the DNA matches it firmly. Clone size appears in some rows only: once, few, many, or a class for an expanded clone.

NA	TRBV12-3/TRBV12-4	TRBJ2-7	few	CASSSDPTGEQYF	TGTGCCAGCAGTTCAGACCCAACGGGGGAGCAGTACTTC
NA	TRBV12-3/TRBV12-4	TRBJ1-2	few	CASSFLDYGYTF	TGTGCCAGCAGTTTCTTGGACTATGGCTACACCTTC
TRBD1	TRBV5-5	TRBJ1-2	NA	CASGSDRAYGYTF	TGTGCCAGCGGCTCGGACAGGGCCTATGGCTACACCTTC
TRBD1	TRBV6-1	TRBJ2-5	NA	CAGSEGTGRAETQYF	TGTGCCGGCAGTGAAGGGACAGGGAGGGCAGAGACCCAGTACTTC
NA	TRBV7-9	TRBJ1-5	few	CASTEPNIIDQPQHF	TGTGCCAGCACCGAACCCAATATTATTGATCAGCCCCAGCATTTT
NA	TRBV20-1	TRBJ1-1	few	CSARARVNTEAFF	TGCAGTGCTAGGGCCAGAGTGAACACTGAAGCTTTCTTT
NA	TRBV5-1	TRBJ2-3	few	CASSPSLPRDTQYF	TGCGCCAGCAGCCCCTCCTTACCACGGGATACGCAGTATTTT
TRBD2	TRBV12-5	TRBJ2-1	NA	CASGLISGGPSEQFF	TGTGCTAGTGGTTTGATTAGCGGGGGGCCGTCCGAGCAGTTCTTC
NA	TRBV12-3/TRBV12-4	TRBJ1-5	few	CASSSPGDGNQPQHF	TGTGCCAGCAGTTCGCCGGGGGATGGCAATCAGCCCCAGCATTTT
TRBD1	TRBV7-2	TRBJ2-5	NA	CASSLARGGIGTGTQYF	TGTGCCAGCAGCTTAGCGCGAGGCGGAATTGGGACAGGGACCCAGTACTTC
TRBD1	TRBV7-3	TRBJ2-1	NA	CASSWDSNNEQFF	TGTGCCAGCAGCTGGGACAGTAACAATGAGCAGTTCTTC
TRBD1	TRBV6-5	TRBJ2-7	NA	CASALYKGQAYEQYF	TGTGCCAGCGCTCTCTACAAAGGACAGGCCTACGAGCAGTACTTC
NA	TRBV5-1	TRBJ2-3	many	CASSLAVTSVTDTQYF	TGCGCCAGCAGCTTGGCTGTAACTTCGGTCACAGATACGCAGTATTTT
NA	TRBV5-4	TRBJ2-1	few	CASSLNQGGHEQFF	TGTGCCAGCAGCTTGAACCAGGGAGGCCATGAGCAGTTCTTC
NA	TRBV5-1	TRBJ2-3	few	CASSPEVTSTDTQYF	TGCGCCAGCAGCCCGGAGGTCACTAGCACAGATACGCAGTATTTT
NA	TRBV7-9	TRBJ2-3	NA	CASSLGAGIDTDTQYF	TGTGCCAGCAGCTTAGGTGCAGGGATTGATACAGATACGCAGTATTTT
NA	TRBV15	TRBJ2-7	few	CATSRDKAAGSYEQYF	TGTGCCACCAGCAGAGATAAGGCAGCCGGCTCCTACGAGCAGTACTTC
NA	TRBV5-1	TRBJ1-1	NA	CASKEATEAFF	TGCGCCAGCAAGGAGGCCACTGAAGCTTTCTTT
NA	TRBV15	TRBJ2-3	NA	CATSRDHPRRTSDTQYF	TGTGCCACCAGCAGAGATCATCCCAGACGCACGTCAGATACGCAGTATTTT
TRBD1	TRBV6-5	TRBJ2-7	NA	CASSSVGGQGGEQYF	TGTGCCAGCAGTTCAGTGGGGGGACAGGGAGGCGAGCAGTACTTC
NA	TRBV7-2	TRBJ2-3	NA	CAIRTVGAGGDTQYF	TGTGCCATCCGAACCGTCGGGGCGGGCGGGGATACGCAGTATTTT
NA	TRBV28	TRBJ2-7	once	CASSHRVDEQYF	TGTGCCAGCAGTCACAGGGTCGACGAGCAGTACTTC
NA	TRBV9	TRBJ1-1	few	CASSVERGTEAFF	TGTGCCAGCAGCGTAGAGAGGGGAACTGAAGCTTTCTTT
NA	TRBV6-1	TRBJ2-3	few	CASRILTDTQYF	TGTGCCAGCAGGATTCTCACAGATACGCAGTATTTT
TRBD1	TRBV2	TRBJ1-2	NA	CASRQGGKGNTF	TGTGCCAGCCGACAGGGAGGGAAAGGCAACACCTTC
NA	TRBV5-1	TRBJ1-1	NA	CASSLGGGGAVLGEAFF	TGCGCCAGCAGCTTGGGTGGGGGGGGCGCGGTCCTTGGTGAAGCTTTCTTT
TRBD2	TRBV13	TRBJ2-5	NA	CASSLAGPLETQYF	TGTGCCAGCAGCCTAGCGGGGCCTTTGGAGACCCAGTACTTC
TRBD1	TRBV12-3/TRBV12-4	TRBJ1-2	NA	CASSPGTGFNYGYTF	TGTGCCAGCAGTCCCGGGACAGGGTTTAACTATGGCTACACCTTC
TRBD2	TRBV29-1	TRBJ2-5	NA	CSVQSGGRGETQYF	TGCAGCGTTCAAAGCGGGGGGCGCGGAGAGACCCAGTACTTC
NA	TRBV2	TRBJ1-2	NA	CASSDSGYGYTF	TGTGCCAGCAGTGATTCCGGGTATGGCTACACCTTC
NA	TRBV4-3	TRBJ1-2	NA	CASSQVTDRITNYGYTF	TGCGCCAGCAGCCAAGTCACTGATCGGATTACGAACTATGGCTACACCTTC
NA	TRBV5-5	TRBJ2-7	NA	CASTQAGHGYEQYF	TGTGCCAGCACCCAAGCAGGGCATGGGTACGAGCAGTACTTC
NA	TRBV7-3	TRBJ1-6	few	CASSFGGADNSPLHF	TGTGCCAGCAGCTTTGGGGGCGCAGATAATTCACCCCTCCACTTT
TRBD2	TRBV20-1	TRBJ2-2	NA	CSARDGAGGPGELFF	TGCAGTGCTAGAGATGGGGCGGGGGGCCCCGGGGAGCTGTTTTTT
NA	TRBV9	TRBJ2-1	NA	CASSVDGRASSYNEQFF	TGTGCCAGCAGCGTAGACGGTAGGGCCAGCTCCTACAATGAGCAGTTCTTC
NA	TRBV28	TRBJ1-2	NA	CASSRRRGNYGYTF	TGTGCCAGCAGCAGGAGACGGGGGAACTATGGCTACACCTTC
NA	TRBV2	TRBJ1-1	NA	CASSEREGGEAFF	TGTGCCAGCAGTGAACGGGAAGGCGGTGAAGCTTTCTTT
NA	TRBV28	TRBJ1-6	NA	CASSLSRMSNSPLHF	TGTGCCAGCAGTTTATCCCGGATGTCCAATTCACCCCTCCACTTT
NA	TRBV10-3	TRBJ2-1	few	CAITNSPRNNEQFF	TGTGCCATTACTAACTCCCCTCGGAACAATGAGCAGTTCTTC
NA	TRBV6-2/TRBV6-3	TRBJ2-7	few	CASADRNNYEQYF	TGTGCCAGCGCAGACAGGAATAACTACGAGCAGTACTTC
NA	TRBV9	TRBJ1-6	NA	CASSLAVMDSPLHF	TGTGCCAGCAGTTTAGCGGTTATGGATTCACCCCTCCACTTT
TRBD1	TRBV20-1	TRBJ1-2	NA	CSAPTGTGYGYTF	TGCAGTGCACCAACCGGGACAGGCTATGGCTACACCTTC
NA	TRBV2	TRBJ2-7	once	CASSHGTSGLFTYEQYF	TGTGCCAGCAGCCACGGAACATCGGGCCTTTTTACCTACGAGCAGTACTTC
TRBD2	TRBV6-5	TRBJ2-1	few	CASSQTSGALNEQFF	TGTGCCAGCAGCCAGACTAGCGGGGCTCTAAATGAGCAGTTCTTC
NA	TRBV7-6	TRBJ2-5	NA	CASSSNPLVREETQYF	TGTGCCAGCAGCTCCAACCCACTAGTTCGTGAAGAGACCCAGTACTTC
NA	TRBV4-3	TRBJ2-5	NA	CASSQDRAMATQYF	TGCGCCAGCAGCCAAGACAGGGCAATGGCGACCCAGTACTTC
NA	TRBV12-5	TRBJ1-5	NA	CASGSSNQPQHF	TGTGCTAGTGGTTCCTCGAATCAGCCCCAGCATTTT
NA	TRBV7-8	TRBJ2-7	NA	CASSEYRYYEQYF	TGTGCCAGCAGCGAATACAGGTACTACGAGCAGTACTTC
NA	TRBV29-1	TRBJ2-5	NA	CSTISDPAETQYF	TGCAGCACCATTTCCGACCCTGCAGAGACCCAGTACTTC
TRBD2	TRBV29-1	TRBJ2-5	NA	CAEGLAGGETQYF	TGCGCGGAAGGACTAGCGGGTGGTGAGACCCAGTACTTC
NA	TRBV12-3/TRBV12-4	TRBJ2-1	few	CASSFSDPPEQFF	TGTGCCAGCAGTTTTTCGGACCCCCCCGAGCAGTTCTTC
NA	TRBV29-1	TRBJ2-5	NA	CSVFRHEARETQYF	TGCAGCGTTTTCCGCCATGAGGCGCGGGAGACCCAGTACTTC
TRBD1	TRBV5-5	TRBJ1-5	NA	CASSPPGQPLVQHF	TGTGCCAGCAGCCCACCGGGACAGCCTTTGGTCCAGCATTTT
NA	TRBV10-2	TRBJ2-5	NA	CANATGRTTQETQYF	TGCGCCAACGCGACTGGAAGAACGACCCAAGAGACCCAGTACTTC
TRBD2	TRBV2	TRBJ2-1	NA	CASSEDGTSSTEQFF	TGTGCCAGCAGTGAAGATGGGACTAGCAGTACTGAGCAGTTCTTC
TRBD2	TRBV15	TRBJ2-1	many	CATSNIAGGLVDEQFF	TGTGCCACCAGCAACATAGCGGGGGGGCTTGTCGATGAGCAGTTCTTC
TRBD1	TRBV29-1	TRBJ1-2	NA	CSVSGGTGDYGYTF	TGCAGCGTTTCCGGGGGGACAGGGGACTATGGCTACACCTTC
TRBD2	TRBV25-1	TRBJ2-1	NA	CASSELAGGPDEQFF	TGTGCCAGCAGTGAATTGGCGGGGGGGCCGGATGAGCAGTTCTTC
NA	TRBV12-3/TRBV12-4	TRBJ2-3	NA	CASNQIGHTDTQYF	TGTGCCAGCAACCAAATAGGCCACACAGATACGCAGTATTTT
NA	TRBV6-2/TRBV6-3	TRBJ1-2	few	CATFGGPGYGYTF	TGTGCCACCTTCGGGGGGCCCGGCTATGGCTACACCTTC